Presented here are 28 T cell receptor beta chains from one specimen sequenced in a study of cytomegalovirus exposure and HLA in healthy donors. With 60 Vbeta and 13 Jbeta primers, the PCR was carried out. Sequencing was performed with immunoSEQ multiplex PCR; in TCRdb, only in-frame clones are kept and a portion is missing. This table has some 110,000 clones, 60% to 85% appearing once. The sequencing input was PBMCs. The receptor set was obtained from a male donor in good health and CMV-seronegative.

This chain connects TRBV2 to TRBJ1-5, with 10 bases matching TRBD1. Unmatched junction bases numbered 1, after V lost 4 bases and J lost 7 bases. This CDR3 is built from 13 residues. CDR1 and CDR2 (germline): SNHLY, FYNNEI. This CDR3 reads CASSGTGGQPQHF. The CDR3 bases are TGTGCCAGCAGTGGGACAGGGGGGCAGCCCCAGCATTTT.

This clone was seen a few times. The chain joins TRBV30 to TRBJ2-3, with D maybe TRBD2 (5 bases). CDR3 length: 15 amino acids. Looked up from germline, CDR1 is GTSNPN and CDR2 is SVGIG (reference sequence). V gave up 0 bases and J gave up 4 bases, with 14 bases separating them. CDR3 DNA: TGTGCCTGGAGTGTCGGTGGGAGTCGGGCAGATACGCAGTATTTT. This codes for CAWSVGGSRADTQYF. Variable domain in full (rest from reference TRBV30 and TRBJ2-3): SQTIHQWPATLVQPVGSPLSLECTVEGTSNPNLYWYRQAAGRGLQLLFYSVGIGQISSEVPQNLSASRPQDRQFILSSKKLLLSDSGFYLCAWSVGGSRADTQYFGPGTRLTVL.

The chain recombines TRBV14 with TRBJ2-7; TRBD2 might be the D (6 bases). The CDR3 sequence is 12 residues long. Trimming shortened V by 2 bases and J by 12 bases, and 14 bases separated the two germline ends. Germline values: CDR1 SGHDN, CDR2 FVKESK. CDR3 nucleotides: TGTGCCAGCAGCCAATTACGGGAGCGTGTGTACTTC. Translated: CASSQLRERVYF. The full variable domain, in which reference TRBV14 and TRBJ2-7 provide the parts outside the CDR3, is EAGVTQFPSHSVIEKGQTVTLRCDPISGHDNLYWYRRVMGKEIKFLLHFVKESKQDESGMPNNRFLAERTGGTYSTLKVQPAELEDSGVYFCASSQLRERVYFGPGTRLTVT.

The rearrangement links TRBV11-2 to TRBJ1-5; D gene uncertain. The CDR3 loop spans 13 amino acids. V lost 0 bases, J lost 7 bases, and 7 bases lay in between. Germline CDR1 is SGHAT and CDR2 is FQNNGV. The chain's CDR3 is CASSLEQYQPQHF. The CDR3 nucleotides read TGTGCCAGCAGCTTAGAACAGTACCAGCCCCAGCATTTT.

The chain has TRBV5-1 and TRBJ2-1; tentatively, D is TRBD1 (5 bases). Per germline, CDR1 SGHRS and CDR2 YFSETQ. The V end was cut by 2 bases, the J end by 10 bases, with 13 bases between. This CDR3 region has 13 residues. In DNA form, the CDR3 reads TGCGCCAGCAGCTTAATAGGGGCTGAGGAGCAGTTCTTC. Protein sequence: CASSLIGAEEQFF.

This rearrangement joins TRBV18 to TRBJ2-2; perhaps TRBD1 as D (6 bases). Germline-derived CDR1 and CDR2 are KGHSH and LQKENI. The CDR3 has 16 residues. Trimming cost V 6 bases and J 0 bases, with 14 bases left between them. CDR3 nucleotide sequence: TGTGCCAGCTCGCGAACCAGGGGCGCGAACACCGGGGAGCTGTTTTTT. This encodes CASSRTRGANTGELFF.

This sequence joins TRBV19 and TRBJ2-5, with 8 bases that match TRBD1. CDR1 LNHDA and CDR2 SQIVND come from the germline V gene (reference sequence). V lost 3 bases, J lost 5 bases, and 14 bases stayed unmatched. The CDR3 runs to 17 residues. The CDR3 here is CASSILPPDRVMETQYF. The CDR3 nucleotides are TGTGCCAGTAGTATCCTTCCGCCGGACAGGGTAATGGAGACCCAGTACTTC.

The chain uses TRBV27 and TRBJ2-2; 8 nucleotides agree with TRBD1. This CDR3 is built from 16 residues. V was clipped by 3 bases and J by 1 base; unmatched bases: 4. Germline V gene lookup returns CDR1 MNHEY and CDR2 SMNVEV (reference sequence). CDR3 region: CASSFWTGKNTGELFF. CDR3 DNA sequence: TGTGCCAGCAGTTTTTGGACAGGGAAGAACACCGGGGAGCTGTTTTTT.

This clone was counted a single time. V usage is TRBV7-3 and J usage is TRBJ2-1, with TRBD2 matching over 7 bases. The CDR3 totals 14 residues. Germline trimming cut 8 bases from V and 0 bases from J; bases unmatched to any gene: 4. The germline V gene encodes CDR1 SGHTA and CDR2 FQGTGA. The CDR3 DNA follows: TGTGCCAGCGGAGCTAGCGGCTCCTACAATGAGCAGTTCTTC. Its translation: CASGASGSYNEQFF.

The chain combines TRBV9 with TRBJ2-7; possibly TRBD2 for D (5 bases). Germline V gives CDR1 SGDLS, CDR2 YYNGEE. CDR3 size: 15 residues. V was shortened by 0 bases and J by 6 bases, with 16 bases between the two germline ends. CDR3 in DNA: TGTGCCAGCAGCGTAGATGTGAGGAGAGGGTCCGAGCAGTACTTC. This encodes CASSVDVRRGSEQYF.

The chain is built from TRBV25-1 and TRBJ1-6; 7 positions match TRBD1. This CDR3 has 17 residues. V was pared by 7 bases and J by 5 bases, with 14 bases of the junction left unmatched. The germline V gene encodes CDR1 MGHDK and CDR2 SYGVNS. The CDR3 nucleotides read TGTGCCAGCACGGACAGGCATCACCTCCCGGATAATTCACCCCTCCACTTT. Protein: CASTDRHHLPDNSPLHF.

The CDR3 nucleotides are TGTGCCAGTAAGGAGAGCGGGAGGGGACGTGGTAATGAGCAGTTCTTC. It encodes CASKESGRGRGNEQFF. The chain is built from TRBV19 and TRBJ2-1; 10 bases line up with TRBD2. The CDR3 length is 16 residues. Looked up from germline, CDR1 is LNHDA and CDR2 is SQIVND (reference sequence). Unmatched junction bases numbered 13, after V lost 7 bases and J lost 7 bases.

This chain's CDR3 is CASSQDNLRGVSYEQYF. In DNA form, the CDR3 reads TGTGCCAGCAGCCAAGATAATCTGCGGGGGGTCTCCTACGAGCAGTACTTC. This chain uses TRBV4-2 with TRBJ2-7; 8 nucleotides align to TRBD2. From germline, CDR1 is LGHNA and CDR2 YNFKEQ. The J segment lost 0 bases and the V segment lost 0 bases, leaving 7 bases of the junction unmatched. The CDR3 sequence is 17 residues long.

J is TRBJ2-1 and V is TRBV15; D perhaps matches TRBD1 (6 bases). Trimming stripped 0 bases from V and 0 bases from J, with 12 bases between. The CDR3 length is 17 residues. CDR1 is LNHNV, CDR2 YYDKDF, per germline (reference sequence). The CDR3 DNA reads as TGTGCCACCAGCAGAGATTGGGACATTAGCTCCTACAATGAGCAGTTCTTC. It codes for CATSRDWDISSYNEQFF.

The chain combines TRBV6-6 with TRBJ1-2, with TRBD1 as a possible D gene (5 bases). Germline V gives CDR1 MNHNY, CDR2 SVGAGI (reference sequence). The CDR3 runs to 16 residues. Trimming took 5 bases from V and 0 from J, leaving 16 bases between them. The CDR3 nucleotides read TGTGCCAGCAGTCCTAGCGGGGCAGCTACTAACTATGGCTACACCTTC. Amino acid sequence: CASSPSGAATNYGYTF.

V gene TRBV7-3 combines with J gene TRBJ2-1; 12 bases map to TRBD2. V lost 5 bases to trimming and J lost 4 bases; unmatched junction nucleotides: 3. The CDR3 contains 15 residues. The V gene's germline CDR1 is SGHTA and CDR2 FQGTGA. CDR3 protein: CASSLLAGGYNEQFF. CDR3 nucleotide sequence: TGTGCCAGCAGCCTCCTAGCGGGAGGGTACAATGAGCAGTTCTTC.

This sequence joins TRBV18 and TRBJ2-1; TRBD2 agrees at 10 bases. CDR1 KGHSH and CDR2 LQKENI come from the germline V gene. This CDR3 has 15 amino acids. The junction had 10 bases not matched to a gene; V was cut back by 5 bases and J by 9 bases. CDR3 residues: CASSGGLAGAVEQFF. For the CDR3, the DNA is TGTGCCAGCTCAGGGGGGCTAGCGGGAGCGGTTGAGCAGTTCTTC.

The sample holds a few counts of this clone. This chain connects TRBV7-9 to TRBJ1-1; the match to TRBD1 covers 8 bases. This CDR3 spans 14 amino acids. Germline V lookup: CDR1 SEHNR, CDR2 FQNEAQ (reference sequence). J gave up 7 bases and V 4 bases, and 8 bases lay outside the gene matches. The CDR3 region is CASSSGQGQYEAFF. The DNA for the CDR3 is TGTGCCAGCAGCTCCGGACAGGGACAATATGAAGCTTTCTTT.

For the CDR3, the DNA is TGTGCCAGCAGTTTAACCCAACTAGCGGGTGCCTACGAGCAGTACTTC. Amino acids: CASSLTQLAGAYEQYF. The J gene is TRBJ2-7, the V gene TRBV27; 9 bases match TRBD2. Per germline, CDR1 MNHEY and CDR2 SMNVEV (reference sequence). Trimming at V came to 2 bases and at J to 2 bases, leaving 7 bases not matched to a gene. The CDR3 consists of 16 residues.

V and J are TRBV6-6 and TRBJ2-7; tentative D call: TRBD1 (5 bases). V lost 7 bases and J 3 bases, leaving 13 bases between the germline ends. Germline-derived CDR1 and CDR2 are MNHNY and SVGAGI (reference sequence). The CDR3 spans 13 residues. CDR3: CASITQDSYEQYF. Here the CDR3 DNA reads TGTGCCAGCATCACACAGGATAGCTACGAGCAGTACTTC.

Only one count was recorded for this clone. The chain combines TRBV2 with TRBJ2-3; D is ambiguous. CDR3 length: 16 amino acids. Trimming took off 0 bases at V and 2 bases at J, with 12 bases between the two ends. The germline V gene encodes CDR1 SNHLY and CDR2 FYNNEI. CDR3 protein: CASSEALVRHTDTQYF. Here the CDR3 DNA reads TGTGCCAGCAGTGAAGCGCTAGTCCGGCACACAGATACGCAGTATTTT. The entire variable domain, with the rest obtained from reference TRBV2 and TRBJ2-3, is as follows: EPEVTQTPSHQVTQMGQEVILRCVPISNHLYFYWYRQILGQKVEFLVSFYNNEISEKSEIFDDQFSVERPDGSNFTLKIRSTKLEDSAMYFCASSEALVRHTDTQYFGPGTRLTVL.

This chain joins TRBV6-5 and TRBJ1-1; TRBD1 matches at 7 bases. Germline V gene lookup returns CDR1 MNHEY and CDR2 SVGAGI. Unmatched junction bases numbered 7, after V lost 0 bases and J lost 12 bases. The CDR3 covers 13 residues. The CDR3 bases are TGTGCCAGCAGTTACTCAAGACAGGGATTAACTTTCTTT. This translates into CASSYSRQGLTFF.

The gene calls are TRBV7-6 and TRBJ1-3; D is undetermined. Trimming removed 5 bases from V and 0 bases from J, with 14 bases in between. Germline loops: CDR1 SGHVS, CDR2 FNYEAQ. The CDR3 totals 16 residues. As DNA, the CDR3 is TGTGCCAGCAGCAGCTTCGAAGTAAACTCTGGAAACACCATATATTTT. Its translation is CASSSFEVNSGNTIYF.

This chain uses TRBV5-1 with TRBJ2-3, with D perhaps matching TRBD2 (5 bases). The CDR3 runs to 13 residues. Germline-derived CDR1 and CDR2 are SGHRS and YFSETQ. Deletions cut 0 bases from V and 5 bases from J, with 7 bases between. The CDR3 is CASSLAGEDTQYF. Here the CDR3 DNA reads TGCGCCAGCAGCTTGGCCGGGGAAGATACGCAGTATTTT.

There are a few counts of this clone. The rearrangement uses TRBV6-4 and TRBJ2-3; D may be TRBD2 (6 bases). The ends were cut back, 4 bases at V and 0 bases at J, with 8 bases in the middle. This CDR3 has 14 amino acids. Germline assignment: CDR1 MRHNA and CDR2 SNTAGT. For the CDR3, the DNA is TGTGCCAGCAGTGCCCGGGGGAGCACAGATACGCAGTATTTT. It yields the protein CASSARGSTDTQYF.

The J gene is TRBJ2-1, the V gene TRBV7-2; 12 bases are shared with TRBD2. CDR3 length: 15 amino acids. J gave up 8 bases and V 6 bases, and 8 bases lay outside the gene matches. CDR1 and CDR2 (germline): SGHTA, FQGNSA. The CDR3 region has the DNA TGTGCCAGCAGATCTAGACTAGCGGGAGATGATGAGCAGTTCTTC. Amino acid sequence: CASRSRLAGDDEQFF.

This chain links TRBV7-2 with TRBJ1-2; perhaps TRBD1 as D (6 bases). The CDR3 runs to 15 residues. Germline CDR1 is SGHTA and CDR2 is FQGNSA. Trimming shortened V by 4 bases and J by 2 bases, and 14 bases separated the two germline ends. The CDR3 region is CASSSSGHTNYGYTF. The CDR3 bases are TGTGCCAGCAGCTCCTCGGGACACACCAACTATGGCTACACCTTC.

This clone was seen only a few times. The rearrangement links TRBV7-2 to TRBJ1-1; D remains ambiguous. The CDR3 extends over 13 amino acids. Germline CDR1 is SGHTA and CDR2 is FQGNSA. V lost 4 bases, J lost 0 bases, and 6 bases lay in between. This chain's CDR3 is CASSSSLNTEAFF. DNA of the CDR3: TGTGCCAGCAGCTCTAGCTTGAACACTGAAGCTTTCTTT.